Many counts were recorded for the clone carrying this T cell receptor (beta chain). Its antigen remains unidentified. The source of the sample is a study of T cells after yellow fever vaccination. Study information: Those fractions that held only low numbers of cells were prepared using the SMART-Seq v4 Ultra Low Input RNA kit. Study-level results: In post-booster samples, most primary-vaccination clones reappeared (roughly 96% CD4, about 91% CD8). Only a minor proportion of clonotypes was detected across both CD4 and CD8 compartments.

5'RACE template switching generated TCR cDNA, adding a universal primer site and UMIs. TCRdb reprocessed the 5' RACE reads via MiXCR and lists one record per CDR3 protein. This sample has 620,000 or so distinct CDR3 sequences; 10% to 15% occur once, and the top ten carry about 16%. CDR1 is DFQATT and CDR2 is SNEGSKA in the germline V gene (reference sequence). The CDR3 is made up of 13 amino acids. With 4 bases removed from V and 7 bases from J, the gap between germline ends came to 17 bases. Specimen: PBMCs, collected on the day of the yellow fever booster vaccination. V gene TRBV20-1 combines with J gene TRBJ2-7; D is perhaps TRBD2 (7 bases). The clonotype originates from a young man who received the YFV17D yellow fever vaccine. The CDR3 is CSATEGGEEEQYF. The CDR3 region has the DNA TGCAGTGCTACCGAGGGGGGGGAGGAAGAGCAGTACTTC.